A single count supports the clone carrying this T cell receptor beta chain. This specimen comes from a study of blood T cell repertoires in COVID-19. CDR1 is LGHNA and CDR2 is YNFKEQ in the germline V gene. V shed 4 bases and J shed 3 bases, with 6 bases lying between them. This CDR3 has 12 amino acids. Original analysis: From reference gene primer amplification, estimates of nucleated cell counts were derived. Using immunoSEQ multiplex PCR, the repertoire was profiled, and TCRdb retains in-frame clones only, with some absent. Clone size and V and J calls were adopted from that table, with D and trimming inferred from the DNA. This sample has a few hundred thousand clones; about three quarters occur once, and the top ten carry 2.5% to 4%.

V and J are TRBV4-2 and TRBJ1-1; D is ambiguous. This TCR came from a woman at least 80 years old with acute or convalescent COVID-19. The sample was peripheral blood. This CDR3 reads CASSRQDTEAFF. The CDR3 nucleotides are TGTGCCAGCAGCCGCCAGGACACTGAAGCTTTCTTT.